Below, 3 T cell receptor beta chains from the same sample are listed, as sequenced in a study of Ad26.COV2.S vaccination and SARS-CoV-2 variants (TCRdb year 2021). The sample's treatment or condition, from its label and the paper: around 19 received Ad26.COV2.S at low or high dose, single or two shots; roughly five received placebo; per-sample allocation not given. Repertoires of vaccine and placebo recipients were sequenced from samples taken on day 63 after the first injection. Library method: the immunoSEQ multiplex PCR assay. Held by TCRdb, this immuneACCESS table contains in-frame sequences only and omits some clones. Under half of the omission traces to an unresolved V gene where checked; the cause of the rest is unknown. The sample table records around 300,000 clones; about 88% of these occur just once. The ten top clones hold around 5.8% of the sample. The sample here was peripheral blood, taken in a trial of Ad26.COV2.S vaccine versus placebo. The origin of the receptors is a person aged 18-65 years who received the Ad26.COV2.S COVID-19 vaccine or a placebo.

The chain carries TRBV30 and TRBJ2-7; TRBD1 is a possible D gene (5 bases). Per germline, CDR1 GTSNPN and CDR2 SVGIG (reference sequence). Trimming cost V 1 base and J 6 bases, with 16 bases left between them. This CDR3 comprises 14 residues. CDR3 bases: TGTGCCTGGAGTGGGGGCCTTCACCCGGGCGAGCAGTACTTC. Protein sequence: CAWSGGLHPGEQYF.

The genes are TRBV27 and TRBJ2-2; D might be TRBD1 or TRBD2, each matching 7 bases. Germline assignment: CDR1 MNHEY and CDR2 SMNVEV (reference sequence). CDR3 size: 15 residues. V lost 6 bases, J lost 4 bases, and 15 bases lay in between. For the CDR3, the DNA is TGTGCCAGCAGAAGACAGGGAGGGGGCACCGGGGAGCTGTTTTTT. This sequence encodes CASRRQGGGTGELFF.

This clone was detected only once. The chain links TRBV9 to TRBJ2-2; D remains ambiguous. Germline CDR1 reads SGDLS; CDR2 reads YYNGEE. The CDR3 is 15 residues long. Trimming removed 1 base from V and 0 bases from J, with 7 bases in between. In DNA, the CDR3 is TGTGCCAGCAGCGTAAACCCCGCGAACACCGGGGAGCTGTTTTTT. Residues: CASSVNPANTGELFF. The whole variable domain, filled in from reference TRBV9 and TRBJ2-2, reads DSGVTQTPKHLITATGQRVTLRCSPRSGDLSVYWYQQSLDQGLQFLIQYYNGEERAKGNILERFSAQQFPDLHSELNLSSLELGDSALYFCASSVNPANTGELFFGEGSRLTVL.